This entry features one T cell receptor beta chain sequence. The target antigen is unknown. After 5'RACE with constant-segment primers, TCR alpha and TCR beta cDNA libraries carrying sample barcodes and UMIs were obtained. TCRdb used MiXCR to reprocess the 5' RACE reads, holding one entry per CDR3 protein. The sample lists approximately 490,000 distinct CDR3 sequences, about 20% occurring once. The entry originates in a study of T-cell memory formation after mild COVID-19. Study-level findings and limits: Later expanders leaned CD4+, whereas day 15 to 85 contracting clones were balanced CD4/CD8. Several responding clones turned up in pre-infection memory, indicating that cross-reactive memory may have taken part.

This CDR3 is built from 12 residues. Trimming removed 6 bases from V and 2 bases from J, with 8 bases in between. The sample comprised PBMCs or a T cell subset sorted from them (not recorded which). This chain uses TRBV12-3 or TRBV12-4 with TRBJ2-7; D unclear. The source of this sequence is an adult woman who had mild COVID-19 (a few samples of this study predate the infection). Cell type and time point are not known. The CDR3 region is CASSPSTYEQYF. The CDR3 coding sequence is TGTGCCAGCAGCCCCTCAACCTACGAGCAGTACTTC.